A selection of T cell receptor beta chains follows, all from one sample in a study of Ad26.COV2.S vaccination and SARS-CoV-2 variants. Only in-frame clones appear in the TCRdb table, and some are missing; sequencing was by immunoSEQ multiplex PCR. This table has roughly 350,000 clones, around 88% appearing once. This sample comprised peripheral blood, obtained in a trial of Ad26.COV2.S vaccine versus placebo. All receptors come from a person aged 18-65 years who received the Ad26.COV2.S COVID-19 vaccine or a placebo. Both conserved end residues are part of each CDR3. Each record gives: V gene, D gene, clone size, J gene, CDR3 DNA, CDR3 protein. The D gene is left open where the match is weak. Rows may omit the clone size; those that give it use once, few, many or a size class.

v_call: TRBV5-8; d_call: NA; clone_size: many; j_call: TRBJ2-3; cdr3_nt: TGTGCCAGCCCAGCCCCGGGGCCCATCCCCACAGATACGCAGTATTTT; cdr3_aa: CASPAPGPIPTDTQYF
v_call: TRBV28; d_call: NA; clone_size: NA; j_call: TRBJ1-1; cdr3_nt: TGTGCCGCTCAGGGGAACACTGAAGCTTTCTTT; cdr3_aa: CAAQGNTEAFF
v_call: TRBV18; d_call: NA; clone_size: NA; j_call: TRBJ1-1; cdr3_nt: TGTGCCAGCTCACCGATCCAGTTAAAGAACACTGAAGCTTTCTTT; cdr3_aa: CASSPIQLKNTEAFF
v_call: TRBV7-9; d_call: TRBD2; clone_size: NA; j_call: TRBJ2-7; cdr3_nt: TGTGCCAGCAGCACTAGCGGGAGGGCAGGGGAGCAGTACTTC; cdr3_aa: CASSTSGRAGEQYF
v_call: TRBV6-6; d_call: NA; clone_size: NA; j_call: TRBJ1-1; cdr3_nt: TGTGCCAGCAGCCCCCGGGGGGGAGACACTGAAGCTTTCTTT; cdr3_aa: CASSPRGGDTEAFF
v_call: TRBV10-2; d_call: NA; clone_size: once; j_call: TRBJ2-2; cdr3_nt: TGCGCCAGCCATCTAGGGGGTGCCGGGGAGCTGTTTTTT; cdr3_aa: CASHLGGAGELFF
v_call: TRBV12-3/TRBV12-4; d_call: NA; clone_size: NA; j_call: TRBJ2-3; cdr3_nt: TGTGCCAGCAGTCCAAACACAGGGAGGGAGCAGTATTTT; cdr3_aa: CASSPNTGREQYF
v_call: TRBV4-3; d_call: NA; clone_size: NA; j_call: TRBJ2-7; cdr3_nt: TGCGCCAGCAGCCAAGATAGAAAACTTTACGAGCAGTACTTC; cdr3_aa: CASSQDRKLYEQYF
v_call: TRBV27; d_call: TRBD1; clone_size: NA; j_call: TRBJ2-7; cdr3_nt: TGTGCCAGCAGCCCCTCCGGGACAGGGCTAAACGAGCAGTACTTC; cdr3_aa: CASSPSGTGLNEQYF
v_call: TRBV28; d_call: NA; clone_size: once; j_call: TRBJ1-2; cdr3_nt: TGTGCCAGCAGTTTAGAGAAATATGGCTACACCTTC; cdr3_aa: CASSLEKYGYTF
v_call: TRBV18; d_call: NA; clone_size: few; j_call: TRBJ1-4; cdr3_nt: TGTGCCAGCCGGGTAGCAACTAATGAAAAACTGTTTTTT; cdr3_aa: CASRVATNEKLFF
v_call: TRBV9; d_call: NA; clone_size: many; j_call: TRBJ1-3; cdr3_nt: TGTGCCAGCAGCCGTGGAAACACCATATATTTT; cdr3_aa: CASSRGNTIYF
v_call: TRBV7-2; d_call: NA; clone_size: NA; j_call: TRBJ1-2; cdr3_nt: TGTGCCAGCAGCAAAGTGGGAGCGCTGGGCCTTAACTATGGCTACACCTTC; cdr3_aa: CASSKVGALGLNYGYTF
v_call: TRBV19; d_call: TRBD1; clone_size: NA; j_call: TRBJ2-4; cdr3_nt: TGTGCCAGTAGTATAGAAGTGACAGGGGGCTTGGACATTCAGTACTTC; cdr3_aa: CASSIEVTGGLDIQYF
v_call: TRBV19; d_call: TRBD1; clone_size: NA; j_call: TRBJ1-1; cdr3_nt: TGTGCCAGTACACTCCAGGGGGCGAACACTGAAGCTTTCTTT; cdr3_aa: CASTLQGANTEAFF
v_call: TRBV4-3; d_call: TRBD1; clone_size: few; j_call: TRBJ2-7; cdr3_nt: TGCGCCAGCAGCCAAGACCGGGACAGGGGTTCTGTCAACCCGTTTACCTACGAGCAGTACTTC; cdr3_aa: CASSQDRDRGSVNPFTYEQYF
v_call: TRBV7-9; d_call: TRBD2; clone_size: NA; j_call: TRBJ2-5; cdr3_nt: TGTGCCAGCAGCTTAGGCGGCGGGAGTTTAGTAGAGACCCAGTACTTC; cdr3_aa: CASSLGGGSLVETQYF
v_call: TRBV19; d_call: TRBD1; clone_size: NA; j_call: TRBJ1-6; cdr3_nt: TGTGCCAGTAGTGGGACAGGGGGAGGTTCACCCCTCCACTTT; cdr3_aa: CASSGTGGGSPLHF
v_call: TRBV5-6; d_call: TRBD2; clone_size: NA; j_call: TRBJ2-3; cdr3_nt: TGTGCCAGCAGCTTGGGAACCAGCGGGATAGGCGCAGATACGCAGTATTTT; cdr3_aa: CASSLGTSGIGADTQYF
v_call: TRBV27; d_call: NA; clone_size: NA; j_call: TRBJ1-2; cdr3_nt: TGTGCCAGCAGTTCCTATGGCAGACAAAGTGGCTACACCTTC; cdr3_aa: CASSSYGRQSGYTF
v_call: TRBV18; d_call: TRBD1; clone_size: NA; j_call: TRBJ1-5; cdr3_nt: TGTGCCAGCTCACCAGGTCCGACAGGGGGTCAGCCCCAGCATTTT; cdr3_aa: CASSPGPTGGQPQHF
v_call: TRBV28; d_call: NA; clone_size: NA; j_call: TRBJ1-5; cdr3_nt: TGTGCCACCCAGTGGGGGGTCAATCAGCCCCAGCATTTT; cdr3_aa: CATQWGVNQPQHF
v_call: TRBV29-1; d_call: NA; clone_size: NA; j_call: TRBJ2-5; cdr3_nt: TGCAGCGTTGGGCAGGGCGAAGAGACCCAGTACTTC; cdr3_aa: CSVGQGEETQYF
v_call: TRBV2; d_call: TRBD2; clone_size: NA; j_call: TRBJ2-3; cdr3_nt: TGTGCCAGCAGAAGAGCGGGGGGGCTGGTAGATACGCAGTATTTT; cdr3_aa: CASRRAGGLVDTQYF
v_call: TRBV5-8; d_call: NA; clone_size: NA; j_call: TRBJ2-5; cdr3_nt: TGTGCCAGCAGCTCTTGGGGGGCCAACTTCCAGGAGACCCAGTACTTC; cdr3_aa: CASSSWGANFQETQYF
v_call: TRBV7-2; d_call: NA; clone_size: few; j_call: TRBJ2-5; cdr3_nt: TGTGCCAGCAGCTCCCGGTGGGGGGCAGGGGAGACCCAGTACTTC; cdr3_aa: CASSSRWGAGETQYF
v_call: TRBV28; d_call: NA; clone_size: NA; j_call: TRBJ2-6; cdr3_nt: TGTGCCAGCAGTTTTTACGGGTCAGCATCCGCTGGGGCCAACGTCCTGACTTTC; cdr3_aa: CASSFYGSASAGANVLTF
v_call: TRBV5-1; d_call: NA; clone_size: NA; j_call: TRBJ2-1; cdr3_nt: TGCGCCAGCAGCGTACGGGACCCCAAGAGGAATGAGCAGTTCTTC; cdr3_aa: CASSVRDPKRNEQFF
v_call: TRBV27; d_call: NA; clone_size: NA; j_call: TRBJ1-5; cdr3_nt: TGTGCCAGCAGTTTATCGGCCTACTATAGCAATCAGCCCCAGCATTTT; cdr3_aa: CASSLSAYYSNQPQHF
v_call: TRBV7-9; d_call: TRBD1; clone_size: few; j_call: TRBJ1-2; cdr3_nt: TGTGCCAGCAGCTTGGGACAGGGCCGCGGCTACACCTTC; cdr3_aa: CASSLGQGRGYTF
v_call: TRBV4-3; d_call: NA; clone_size: NA; j_call: TRBJ1-2; cdr3_nt: TGCGCCAGCAGCCAGCGGGGCACCTATGGCTACACCTTC; cdr3_aa: CASSQRGTYGYTF
v_call: TRBV5-5; d_call: TRBD1; clone_size: NA; j_call: TRBJ1-5; cdr3_nt: TGTGCCAGCAGGATGACAGGGAATAGCAATCAGCCCCAGCATTTT; cdr3_aa: CASRMTGNSNQPQHF
v_call: TRBV7-3; d_call: NA; clone_size: NA; j_call: TRBJ2-3; cdr3_nt: TGTGCCAGCAGCTCATCTCGGACAAGCACAGATACGCAGTATTTT; cdr3_aa: CASSSSRTSTDTQYF
v_call: TRBV9; d_call: NA; clone_size: NA; j_call: TRBJ2-5; cdr3_nt: TGTGCCAGCAGCGTAGCCAAGGAAGAGACCCAGTACTTC; cdr3_aa: CASSVAKEETQYF
v_call: TRBV7-8; d_call: TRBD1; clone_size: NA; j_call: TRBJ2-7; cdr3_nt: TGTGCCAGCAGCTCACAGGGGGCTGACGAGCAGTACTTC; cdr3_aa: CASSSQGADEQYF
v_call: TRBV11-2; d_call: TRBD2; clone_size: once; j_call: TRBJ2-5; cdr3_nt: TGTGCCAGCAAGACCCGGGCTAGCGGGAGCGGAGAGACCCAGTACTTC; cdr3_aa: CASKTRASGSGETQYF
v_call: TRBV9; d_call: NA; clone_size: NA; j_call: TRBJ1-1; cdr3_nt: TGTGCCAGCAGGTCTCAAGATCAGTTATCGAACACTGAAGCTTTCTTT; cdr3_aa: CASRSQDQLSNTEAFF
v_call: TRBV19; d_call: NA; clone_size: NA; j_call: TRBJ2-1; cdr3_nt: TGTGCCAGTAGTACGGGCAACTACAATGAGCAGTTCTTC; cdr3_aa: CASSTGNYNEQFF
v_call: TRBV6-2/TRBV6-3; d_call: TRBD1; clone_size: NA; j_call: TRBJ1-4; cdr3_nt: TGTGCCAGCAGCCAGGGACAGCAAAAACTGTTTTTT; cdr3_aa: CASSQGQQKLFF
v_call: TRBV6-4; d_call: NA; clone_size: NA; j_call: TRBJ1-4; cdr3_nt: TGTGCCAGCAGTGAACGGGGGGGCACTAATGAAAAACTGTTTTTT; cdr3_aa: CASSERGGTNEKLFF
v_call: TRBV18; d_call: TRBD1; clone_size: NA; j_call: TRBJ1-1; cdr3_nt: TGTGCCAGCGACAGGGGCAGCCTCACTGAAGCTTTCTTT; cdr3_aa: CASDRGSLTEAFF
v_call: TRBV28; d_call: TRBD2; clone_size: NA; j_call: TRBJ2-5; cdr3_nt: TGTGCCAGCAGTTTACTAGCGGGAGGAGGGCAAGAGACCCAGTACTTC; cdr3_aa: CASSLLAGGGQETQYF
v_call: TRBV28; d_call: TRBD2; clone_size: NA; j_call: TRBJ2-7; cdr3_nt: TGTGCCAGCAGAATGGGAGGGGATCCTTACGAGCAGTACTTC; cdr3_aa: CASRMGGDPYEQYF
v_call: TRBV5-5; d_call: NA; clone_size: NA; j_call: TRBJ1-5; cdr3_nt: TGTGCCAGCAGCACCGACGGGAGCAATCAGCCCCAGCATTTT; cdr3_aa: CASSTDGSNQPQHF
v_call: TRBV7-2; d_call: NA; clone_size: NA; j_call: TRBJ1-4; cdr3_nt: TGTGCCAGCAGCTCGGGACCGAGTAATGAAAAACTGTTTTTT; cdr3_aa: CASSSGPSNEKLFF
v_call: TRBV12-3/TRBV12-4; d_call: NA; clone_size: NA; j_call: TRBJ1-5; cdr3_nt: TGTGCCAGCAAGGTTGGCAATCAGCCCCAGCATTTT; cdr3_aa: CASKVGNQPQHF